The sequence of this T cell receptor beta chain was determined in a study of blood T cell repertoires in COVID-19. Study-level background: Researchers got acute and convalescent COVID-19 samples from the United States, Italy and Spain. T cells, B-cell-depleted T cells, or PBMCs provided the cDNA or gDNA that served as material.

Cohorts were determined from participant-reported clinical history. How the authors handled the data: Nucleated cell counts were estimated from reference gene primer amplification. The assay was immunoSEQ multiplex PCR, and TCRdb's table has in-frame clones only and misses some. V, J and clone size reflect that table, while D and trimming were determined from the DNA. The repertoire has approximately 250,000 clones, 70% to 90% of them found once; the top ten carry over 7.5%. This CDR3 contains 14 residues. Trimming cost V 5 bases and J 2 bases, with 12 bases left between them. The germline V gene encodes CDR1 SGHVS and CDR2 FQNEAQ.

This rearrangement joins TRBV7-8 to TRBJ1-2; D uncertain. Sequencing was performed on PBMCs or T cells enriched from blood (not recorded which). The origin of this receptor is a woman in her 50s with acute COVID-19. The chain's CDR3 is CASSPRGQNYGYTF. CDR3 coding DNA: TGTGCCAGCAGCCCCCGCGGCCAGAACTATGGCTACACCTTC.